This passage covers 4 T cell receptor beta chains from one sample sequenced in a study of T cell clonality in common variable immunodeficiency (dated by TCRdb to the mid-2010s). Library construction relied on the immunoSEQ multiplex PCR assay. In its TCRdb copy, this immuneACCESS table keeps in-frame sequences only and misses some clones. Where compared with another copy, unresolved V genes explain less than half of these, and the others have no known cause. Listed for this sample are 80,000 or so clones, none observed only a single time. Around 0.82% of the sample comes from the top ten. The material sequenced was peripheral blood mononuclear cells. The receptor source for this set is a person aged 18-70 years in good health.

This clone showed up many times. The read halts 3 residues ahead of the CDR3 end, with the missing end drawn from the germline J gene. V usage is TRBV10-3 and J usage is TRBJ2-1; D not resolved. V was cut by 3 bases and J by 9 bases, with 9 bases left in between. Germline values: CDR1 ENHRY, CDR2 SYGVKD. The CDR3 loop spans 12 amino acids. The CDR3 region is CAISDNEGEQFF. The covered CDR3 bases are TGTGCCATCAGTGACAACGAAGGTGAG.

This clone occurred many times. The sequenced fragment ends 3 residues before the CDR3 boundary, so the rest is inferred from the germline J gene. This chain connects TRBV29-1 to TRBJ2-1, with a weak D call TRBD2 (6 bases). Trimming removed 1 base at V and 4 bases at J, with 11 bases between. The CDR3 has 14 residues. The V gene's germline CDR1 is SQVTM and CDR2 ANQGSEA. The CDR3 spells CSVEGRDRYNEQFF. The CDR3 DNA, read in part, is TGCAGCGTTGAAGGGCGGGATAGATACAATGAG.

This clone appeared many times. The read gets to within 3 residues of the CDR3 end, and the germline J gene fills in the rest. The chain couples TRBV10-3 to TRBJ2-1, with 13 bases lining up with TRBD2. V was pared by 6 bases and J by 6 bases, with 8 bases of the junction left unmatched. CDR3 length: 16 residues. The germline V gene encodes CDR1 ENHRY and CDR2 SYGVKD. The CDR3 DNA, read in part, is TGTGCCATCAGACCCGGGACTAGCGGGGCTGTCAATGAG. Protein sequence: CAIRPGTSGAVNE. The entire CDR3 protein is CAIRPGTSGAVNEQFF.

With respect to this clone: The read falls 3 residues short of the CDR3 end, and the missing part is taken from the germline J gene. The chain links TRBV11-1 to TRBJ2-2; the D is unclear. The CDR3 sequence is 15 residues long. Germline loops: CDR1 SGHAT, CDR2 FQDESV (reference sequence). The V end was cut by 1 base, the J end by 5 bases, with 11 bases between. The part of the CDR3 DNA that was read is TGTGCCAGCAGCTTAGGGTCCGCTAAAACCGGGGAG. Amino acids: CASSLGSAKTGE. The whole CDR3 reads CASSLGSAKTGELFF.